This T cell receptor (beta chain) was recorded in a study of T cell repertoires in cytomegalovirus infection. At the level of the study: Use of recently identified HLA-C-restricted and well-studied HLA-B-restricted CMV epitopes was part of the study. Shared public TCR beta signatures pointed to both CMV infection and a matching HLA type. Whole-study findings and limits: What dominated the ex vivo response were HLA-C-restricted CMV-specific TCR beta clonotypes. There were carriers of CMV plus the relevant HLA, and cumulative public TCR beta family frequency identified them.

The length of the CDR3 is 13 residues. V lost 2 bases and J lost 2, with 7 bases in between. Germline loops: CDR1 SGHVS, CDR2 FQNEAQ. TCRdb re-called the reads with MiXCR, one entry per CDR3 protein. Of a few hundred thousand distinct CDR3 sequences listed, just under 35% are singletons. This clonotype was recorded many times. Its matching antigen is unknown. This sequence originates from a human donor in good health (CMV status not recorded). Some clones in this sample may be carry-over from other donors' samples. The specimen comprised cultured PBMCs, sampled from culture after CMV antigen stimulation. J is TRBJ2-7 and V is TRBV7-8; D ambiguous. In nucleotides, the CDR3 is TGTGCCAGCAGCTTACGGTCAGCCTACGAGCAGTACGTC. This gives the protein CASSLRSAYEQYV.